This section outlines one T cell receptor (beta chain) sequence together with its context. The CDR3 has 15 residues. Germline CDR1 is SNHLY and CDR2 is FYNNEI. V lost 5 bases and J 4 bases, leaving 18 bases between the germline ends. Repertoires were generated with immunoSEQ multiplex PCR, while TCRdb's copy carries only in-frame clones and drops some. The sample carries around 510,000 clones, around 78% recorded once. The data originate from a study of shared clonotypes between healthy human individuals. The specimen sequenced was PBMCs. This receptor was taken from a woman aged 40 to 50 in good health. Some clones in this sample may be carry-over from other donors' samples. The chain combines TRBV2 with TRBJ2-7, with D possibly matching TRBD2 (5 bases). CDR3: CASSNSVMDQYEQYF. The CDR3 DNA follows: TGTGCCAGCAGTAATAGCGTAATGGACCAATACGAGCAGTACTTC.